These T cell receptor beta chains were read from a single sample in a study of T cell changes during pregnancy in multiple sclerosis. TCRdb's copy holds only in-frame clones and misses some; the assay was immunoSEQ multiplex PCR. The profile shows tens of thousands of clones, about 94% of them singletons. Sequencing was performed on peripheral blood, taken in the second trimester of pregnancy. Receptors were obtained from a female donor in good health, enrolled as a control in a pregnancy study. CDR3s include the opening cysteine and the closing phenylalanine or tryptophan. Each record gives: D gene, V gene, clone size, J gene, CDR3 DNA, CDR3 protein. A D gene is named only where the DNA matches it firmly. A row's size may be missing; if present it is once, few, many or a size class.

D gene: TRBD1
V gene: TRBV7-9
clone size: -
J gene: TRBJ1-5
CDR3 DNA: TGTGCCAGCAGCTTAGCGGGACAGGGGAATCAGCCCCAGCATTTT
CDR3 protein: CASSLAGQGNQPQHF

D gene: TRBD1
V gene: TRBV9
clone size: -
J gene: TRBJ2-5
CDR3 DNA: TGTGCCAGCAGCGCGGAGACAGGGGAGACCCAGTACTTC
CDR3 protein: CASSAETGETQYF

D gene: -
V gene: TRBV11-2
clone size: -
J gene: TRBJ2-3
CDR3 DNA: TGTGCCAGCTCTCTGAGCACAGATACGCAGTATTTT
CDR3 protein: CASSLSTDTQYF

D gene: TRBD1
V gene: TRBV28
clone size: -
J gene: TRBJ2-7
CDR3 DNA: TGTGCCAGCACCACGGGACAGGGGCTCTACGAGCAGTACTTC
CDR3 protein: CASTTGQGLYEQYF

D gene: -
V gene: TRBV21-1
clone size: -
J gene: TRBJ1-6
CDR3 DNA: TGTGCCAGCAGCAAAGGGGAAGGGGGCAGGTTTAATTCACCCCTCCACTTT
CDR3 protein: CASSKGEGGRFNSPLHF

D gene: TRBD2
V gene: TRBV25-1
clone size: -
J gene: TRBJ2-2
CDR3 DNA: TGTGCCAGCACCTACTCTGGGGGGGTACGAACGAACACCGGGGAGCTGTTTTTT
CDR3 protein: CASTYSGGVRTNTGELFF

D gene: TRBD2
V gene: TRBV19
clone size: -
J gene: TRBJ2-5
CDR3 DNA: TGTGCCAGTAGTACTTTAGCGGGAGCCGGATACCAAGAGACCCAGTACTTC
CDR3 protein: CASSTLAGAGYQETQYF

D gene: -
V gene: TRBV9
clone size: once
J gene: TRBJ1-2
CDR3 DNA: TGTGCCAGCAGCCCCCTCCCTGGGGGCGGCTACACCTTC
CDR3 protein: CASSPLPGGGYTF

D gene: TRBD1
V gene: TRBV7-9
clone size: -
J gene: TRBJ2-2
CDR3 DNA: TGTGCCAGCATCAGACCGGGACAGGGACTTACCGGGGAGCTGTTTTTT
CDR3 protein: CASIRPGQGLTGELFF

D gene: -
V gene: TRBV6-4
clone size: once
J gene: TRBJ2-3
CDR3 DNA: TGTGCCACCTCACCGCGGATAGCTAGCACAGATACGCAGTATTTT
CDR3 protein: CATSPRIASTDTQYF

D gene: -
V gene: TRBV6-1
clone size: -
J gene: TRBJ2-7
CDR3 DNA: TGTGCCAGCAGCCCGATACAGGGAGCCTCCTACGAGCAGTACTTC
CDR3 protein: CASSPIQGASYEQYF

D gene: TRBD1
V gene: TRBV5-1
clone size: -
J gene: TRBJ2-7
CDR3 DNA: TGCGCCAGCAGCCATGGGACAGGGGGCGACGAGCAGTACTTC
CDR3 protein: CASSHGTGGDEQYF

D gene: TRBD1
V gene: TRBV7-9
clone size: -
J gene: TRBJ1-1
CDR3 DNA: TGTGCCAGCAGCTACCCCGGACAGGGACACACTGAAGCTTTCTTT
CDR3 protein: CASSYPGQGHTEAFF

D gene: -
V gene: TRBV29-1
clone size: -
J gene: TRBJ2-7
CDR3 DNA: TGCAGCGTTGTCGGAGGAAGGCTCGGGTACGAGCAGTACTTC
CDR3 protein: CSVVGGRLGYEQYF

D gene: -
V gene: TRBV5-8
clone size: -
J gene: TRBJ1-5
CDR3 DNA: TGTGCCAGCAGCTTATTAAATCAGCCCCAGCATTTT
CDR3 protein: CASSLLNQPQHF

D gene: TRBD1
V gene: TRBV18
clone size: -
J gene: TRBJ1-6
CDR3 DNA: TGTGCCAGCTCAACCGACAGGGGAGGATCACCCCTCCACTTT
CDR3 protein: CASSTDRGGSPLHF

D gene: -
V gene: TRBV19
clone size: -
J gene: TRBJ1-5
CDR3 DNA: TGTGCCAGTAGTATAGACAGGGCTGGTCAGCCCCAGCATTTT
CDR3 protein: CASSIDRAGQPQHF

D gene: -
V gene: TRBV5-4
clone size: -
J gene: TRBJ2-7
CDR3 DNA: TGTGCCAGCAGCTTCGGGGGGCCGTACGAGCAGTACTTC
CDR3 protein: CASSFGGPYEQYF

D gene: TRBD1
V gene: TRBV2
clone size: -
J gene: TRBJ2-1
CDR3 DNA: TGTGCCAGCACTACACAGGGGGCGCAATACAATGAGCAGTTCTTC
CDR3 protein: CASTTQGAQYNEQFF

D gene: TRBD1
V gene: TRBV2
clone size: -
J gene: TRBJ2-7
CDR3 DNA: TGTGCCAGCAGATACACAGGGGACTACGAGCAGTACTTC
CDR3 protein: CASRYTGDYEQYF

D gene: TRBD1
V gene: TRBV5-4
clone size: -
J gene: TRBJ1-4
CDR3 DNA: TGTGCCAGCAGCTTGGGAGGGGGCCTCGGAACTAATGAAAAACTGTTTTTT
CDR3 protein: CASSLGGGLGTNEKLFF